Listed below are T cell receptor beta chains from one sample, sequenced in a study of cytomegalovirus exposure and HLA in healthy donors. Profiled with immunoSEQ multiplex PCR; TCRdb holds only in-frame clones, not every one. The sample lists around 180,000 clones, less than 75% occurring once. The sequenced sample was PBMCs. These receptors came from a girl aged 10 to 17 in good health and CMV-seronegative. CDR3s include the opening cysteine and the closing phenylalanine or tryptophan. The D gene is left open where the match is weak. The size entry is marked missing in some rows and otherwise reads once, few, many or a size class.

v_call	j_call	d_call	clone_size	cdr3_nt	cdr3_aa
TRBV7-9	TRBJ2-5	.	.	TGTGCCAGCAGCTTAGCGCTGAGCAGGGTAGAGACCCAGTACTTC	CASSLALSRVETQYF
TRBV2	TRBJ1-2	.	few	TGTGCCAGCAGTGAATACTCCTATGGCTACACCTTC	CASSEYSYGYTF
TRBV11-2	TRBJ2-1	.	.	TGTGCCAGCAGCTTAGGCGCAGAGCAGTTCTTC	CASSLGAEQFF
TRBV11-2	TRBJ2-5	TRBD2	.	TGTGCCAGCAGCGAGACTAGCGGGGACCAAGAGACCCAGTACTTC	CASSETSGDQETQYF
TRBV5-1	TRBJ2-5	.	.	TGCGCCAGCAGCTCCGGAAGGGGGGGGCCAGAGACCCAGTACTTC	CASSSGRGGPETQYF
TRBV5-8	TRBJ1-1	.	once	TGTGCCAGCAGCGTCCGAGGGAATCGCGCTTTCTTT	CASSVRGNRAFF
TRBV19	TRBJ1-5	TRBD1	.	TGTGCCAGTAGTACCCAGGACAGGGCCTTCAATCAGCCCCAGCATTTT	CASSTQDRAFNQPQHF
TRBV30	TRBJ2-1	.	.	TGTGCCTGGAGTCTTCGGGGCTCCTACAATGAGCAGTTCTTC	CAWSLRGSYNEQFF
TRBV6-1	TRBJ2-6	TRBD1	.	TGTGCCAGCAGTGAAAAATGGCAGGGGGCGGGTGGGGCCAACGTCCTGACTTTC	CASSEKWQGAGGANVLTF
TRBV10-3	TRBJ1-6	TRBD1	.	TGTGCCATCAGTGAGTCGGACAGGGAGAATTCACCCCTCCACTTT	CAISESDRENSPLHF
TRBV29-1	TRBJ1-1	.	.	TGCAGCGTACTGACGGGGGTCAACACTGAAGCTTTCTTT	CSVLTGVNTEAFF
TRBV5-1	TRBJ1-6	.	few	TGCGCCAGCAGCTTGCGGCCCGGCGAGGGTTCACCCCTCCACTTT	CASSLRPGEGSPLHF
TRBV30	TRBJ1-5	TRBD1	.	TGTGCCTGGAGCCCTGACAGGGGGCATCAGCCCCAGCATTTT	CAWSPDRGHQPQHF
TRBV6-5	TRBJ1-1	TRBD1	.	TGTGCCAGCAGTCACCGACAGGGAACTTTCTTT	CASSHRQGTFF
TRBV5-6	TRBJ1-6	.	.	TGTGCCAGCAGCCTTCCGCGACAGGATTCACCCCTCCACTTT	CASSLPRQDSPLHF
TRBV5-1	TRBJ1-4	.	few	TGCGCCAGCAGCCCCCCGCAATCGGGTCTGGGAGCTAATGAAAAACTGTTTTTT	CASSPPQSGLGANEKLFF
TRBV5-1	TRBJ2-5	.	.	TGCGCCAGCAGCTTGGGGGGCGTCCAAGAGACCCAGTACTTC	CASSLGGVQETQYF
TRBV2	TRBJ1-1	.	.	TGTGCCAGCAGTGGGAGGGGTTGGAACACTGAAGCTTTCTTT	CASSGRGWNTEAFF
TRBV9	TRBJ2-7	TRBD2	.	TGTGCCAGCAGCGCCGAAGCGGGGGGAGTATACGAGCAGTACTTC	CASSAEAGGVYEQYF
TRBV6-5	TRBJ1-1	.	few	TGTGCCAGCACCAACCTTGGGCAGAACACTGAAGCTTTCTTT	CASTNLGQNTEAFF
TRBV5-1	TRBJ2-2	TRBD2	once	TGCGCCAGCAGTAAAGCGGGGGGACAGAACACCGGGGAGCTGTTTTTT	CASSKAGGQNTGELFF
TRBV6-6	TRBJ2-7	.	.	TGTGCCAGCAGTTACGCGATAGCCCCGCGTTCCTACGAGCAGTACTTC	CASSYAIAPRSYEQYF
TRBV7-3	TRBJ2-5	TRBD1	few	TGTGCCAGCAGCTTAGGGACAGAACAAGAGACCCAGTACTTC	CASSLGTEQETQYF
TRBV25-1	TRBJ2-1	.	.	TGTGCCAGCAGTGAATGGAGGTCGGGCCCGGGGGATGAGCAGTTCTTC	CASSEWRSGPGDEQFF
TRBV7-3	TRBJ2-1	TRBD2	once	TGTGCCAGCAGTAGCGGGGGGGCCTACAATGAGCAGTTCTTC	CASSSGGAYNEQFF
TRBV19	TRBJ2-5	.	.	TGTGCCAGCATCGGAGGGTACCAAGAGACCCAGTACTTC	CASIGGYQETQYF
TRBV10-3	TRBJ2-1	TRBD1	.	TGTGCCATCAGTGAGGGGGACAGGGCGATAAATGAGCAGTTCTTC	CAISEGDRAINEQFF
TRBV4-1	TRBJ1-1	.	.	TGCGCCAGCAGCCAATCTAATGACTACGAATGGGATGAAGCTTTCTTT	CASSQSNDYEWDEAFF
TRBV5-6	TRBJ2-5	TRBD1	few	TGTGCCAGCAGCTTCCTCGGGACAGACCAAGAGACCCAGTACTTC	CASSFLGTDQETQYF
TRBV6-5	TRBJ2-3	TRBD2	.	TGTGCCAGCAGCCTGACTAGCGGGGGGGTGAATACGCAGTATTTT	CASSLTSGGVNTQYF
TRBV19	TRBJ1-1	.	.	TGTGCCAGTAGTCTACAGGGAGTCGGGAACACTGAAGCTTTCTTT	CASSLQGVGNTEAFF
TRBV15	TRBJ1-1	.	.	TGTGCCACCAGCAGAGGGGCAGGAAACACTGAAGCTTTCTTT	CATSRGAGNTEAFF
TRBV4-1	TRBJ2-7	.	once	TGCGCCAGCAGCCTTGACAGGTTCTACGAGCAGTACTTC	CASSLDRFYEQYF
TRBV6-5	TRBJ2-2	TRBD2	.	TGTGCCAGCAGCCACGGGACTATCACCGGGGAGCTGTTTTTT	CASSHGTITGELFF
TRBV5-1	TRBJ2-1	TRBD2	.	TGCGCCAGCAGCCTAAGTACTAGCGGCAATGAGCAGTTCTTC	CASSLSTSGNEQFF
TRBV30	TRBJ2-7	.	.	TGTGCCTGGAGCAACAGTTACTACGAGCAGTACTTC	CAWSNSYYEQYF
TRBV7-8	TRBJ1-1	.	.	TGTGCCAGCAGCGTCGGGGGAGGGGGTTTGCAGAACACTGAAGCTTTCTTT	CASSVGGGGLQNTEAFF
TRBV27	TRBJ1-2	TRBD1	once	TGTGCCAGCAGTAAACAGGGGGATGGCTACACCTTC	CASSKQGDGYTF
TRBV5-1	TRBJ1-6	TRBD1	.	TGCGCCAGCAGCTCCGGACAGGCAGGGCTTAAGTTGTCACCCCTCCACTTT	CASSSGQAGLKLSPLHF
TRBV7-9	TRBJ2-7	.	few	TGTGCCAGCAGCCCAGGGGGGTACGAGCAGTACTTC	CASSPGGYEQYF
TRBV25-1	TRBJ1-1	TRBD1	.	TGTGCCAGCAGTGAAGATAGGACAGGCTGGAACACTGAAGCTTTCTTT	CASSEDRTGWNTEAFF
TRBV7-9	TRBJ2-7	.	.	TGTGCCAGCAGCACCAACAAGTACGAGCAGTACTTC	CASSTNKYEQYF